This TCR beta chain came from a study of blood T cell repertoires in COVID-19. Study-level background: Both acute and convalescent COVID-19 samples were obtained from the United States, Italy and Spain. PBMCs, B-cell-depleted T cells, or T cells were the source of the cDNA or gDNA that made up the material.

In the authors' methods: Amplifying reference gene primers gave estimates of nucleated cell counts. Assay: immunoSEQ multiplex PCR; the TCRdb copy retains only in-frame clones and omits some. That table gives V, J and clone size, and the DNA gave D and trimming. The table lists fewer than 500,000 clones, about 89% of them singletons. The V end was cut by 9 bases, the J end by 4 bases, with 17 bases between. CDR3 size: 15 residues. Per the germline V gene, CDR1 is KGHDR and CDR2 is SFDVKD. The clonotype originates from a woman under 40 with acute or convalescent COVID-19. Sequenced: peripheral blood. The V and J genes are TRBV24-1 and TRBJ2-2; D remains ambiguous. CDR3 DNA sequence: TGTGCCACCTCCACGGCGGCAGTAGGCACCGGGGAGCTGTTTTTT. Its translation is CATSTAAVGTGELFF.